These T cell receptor beta chains were read from a single sample in a study of blood T cells in healthy people across ages. TCRdb reprocessed the 5' RACE reads via MiXCR and lists one record per CDR3 protein. The profile shows around 1.5 million distinct CDR3 sequences, approximately 59% of them singletons. Sequencing was done on a sample of blood. The origin of the receptors is a man between 18 and 35 years old in good health. The CDR3 runs from the conserved cysteine through the conserved F or W. A D gene is named only where the DNA matches it firmly. A row's size may be missing; if present it is once, few, many or a size class.

v_call,j_call,clone_size,d_call,cdr3_aa,cdr3_nt
TRBV6-5,TRBJ1-1,NA,NA,CASSIQAADTEAFF,TGTGCCAGCAGCATCCAGGCAGCAGACACTGAAGCTTTCTTT
TRBV7-2,TRBJ2-5,NA,TRBD2,CASSHGGGSVVGYQETQYF,TGTGCCAGCAGCCACGGGGGGGGATCAGTGGTTGGGTACCAAGAGACCCAGTACTTC
TRBV5-1,TRBJ1-4,few,NA,CASSWADGNEKLFF,TGCGCCAGCAGCTGGGCGGACGGTAATGAAAAACTGTTTTTT
TRBV7-2,TRBJ1-2,few,NA,CASSLRAGNYGYTF,TGTGCCAGCAGCTTACGGGCAGGCAACTATGGCTACACCTTC
TRBV20-1,TRBJ2-2,NA,NA,CSARRGGSTGELFF,TGCAGTGCTAGGAGGGGCGGTAGCACCGGGGAGCTGTTTTTT
TRBV5-1,TRBJ2-1,NA,NA,CASSLERTPYNEQFF,TGCGCCAGCAGTCTAGAGAGGACACCCTACAATGAGCAGTTCTTC
TRBV25-1,TRBJ1-2,few,NA,CASSESGDGYTF,TGTGCCAGCAGTGAATCCGGGGATGGCTACACCTTC
TRBV7-6,TRBJ2-7,NA,NA,CASSIGQLSYEQYF,TGTGCCAGCAGCATCGGACAGCTATCCTACGAGCAGTACTTC
TRBV6-2/TRBV6-3,TRBJ1-5,few,NA,CASRMNRYNQPQHF,TGTGCCAGCAGGATGAACAGGTACAATCAGCCCCAGCATTTT
TRBV27,TRBJ1-2,few,NA,CASSHIGTDYGYTF,TGTGCCAGCAGTCACATTGGGACGGACTATGGCTACACCTTC
TRBV27,TRBJ1-1,few,TRBD1,CASSIGTVNTEAFF,TGTGCCAGCTCCATCGGGACAGTGAACACTGAAGCTTTCTTT
TRBV11-2,TRBJ2-2,NA,NA,CASSLRQGQGELFF,TGTGCCAGCAGCTTAAGGCAGGGGCAGGGGGAGCTGTTTTTT
TRBV6-1,TRBJ2-7,NA,NA,CASSEVAYEQYF,TGTGCCAGCAGTGAAGTGGCCTACGAGCAGTACTTC
TRBV7-2,TRBJ2-7,NA,TRBD2,CASSPRGGRVLEQYF,TGTGCCAGCTCCCCCCGGGGCGGGAGGGTCCTGGAGCAGTACTTC
TRBV18,TRBJ2-4,NA,NA,CASSPTMTVNIQYF,TGTGCCAGCTCACCGACTATGACAGTAAACATTCAGTACTTC
TRBV27,TRBJ2-1,NA,NA,CASGSSPAWEGNEQFF,TGTGCCAGCGGCTCCAGTCCGGCGTGGGAAGGGAATGAGCAGTTCTTC
TRBV6-5,TRBJ2-7,NA,TRBD2,CASSYGGGSHEQYF,TGTGCCAGCAGTTACGGGGGAGGGTCCCACGAGCAGTACTTC
TRBV2,TRBJ1-2,NA,NA,CASSPVRGNYGYTF,TGTGCCAGCAGTCCCGTGCGGGGGAACTATGGCTACACCTTC
TRBV28,TRBJ1-2,NA,TRBD1,CTSSSIWGTDSNYGYTF,TGTACCAGCAGTTCCATTTGGGGGACAGACTCTAACTATGGCTACACCTTC
TRBV10-3,TRBJ2-7,NA,NA,CAISELRGLSYEQYF,TGTGCCATCAGTGAACTCCGGGGCCTCTCCTACGAGCAGTACTTC
TRBV9,TRBJ2-5,NA,NA,CASSVGEAETQYF,TGTGCCAGCAGCGTTGGGGAGGCTGAGACCCAGTACTTC
TRBV7-7,TRBJ1-5,NA,NA,CASSLNTEQPQHF,TGTGCCAGCAGCTTAAATACAGAACAGCCCCAGCATTTT
TRBV20-1,TRBJ2-5,NA,NA,CSARNEPYQETQYF,TGCAGTGCTAGGAATGAACCGTACCAAGAGACCCAGTACTTC
TRBV3-1,TRBJ1-2,NA,NA,CASSQEDRILGYTF,TGTGCCAGCAGCCAAGAGGACAGAATACTTGGCTACACCTTC
TRBV13,TRBJ1-6,NA,NA,CASSPGTANNSPLHF,TGTGCCAGCAGCCCCGGGACGGCCAATAATTCACCCCTCCACTTT
TRBV7-9,TRBJ2-7,NA,NA,CATASGTGSSEQYF,TGTGCCACCGCCTCCGGGACCGGCTCCTCCGAGCAGTACTTC
TRBV7-8,TRBJ2-7,NA,TRBD2,CASSLELADSYEQYF,TGTGCCAGCAGCTTAGAACTAGCGGATTCCTACGAGCAGTACTTC
TRBV20-1,TRBJ2-1,NA,TRBD1,CSASPFRDRGEQFF,TGCAGTGCTAGTCCCTTCCGGGACAGGGGAGAGCAGTTCTTC
TRBV3-1,TRBJ2-7,once,TRBD1,CASSQQTGVLREQYF,TGTGCCAGCAGCCAACAGACAGGGGTTCTGCGGGAGCAGTACTTC
TRBV3-1,TRBJ2-5,NA,NA,CASSQVSRGRWREAPKAQYF,TGTGCCAGCAGCCAAGTATCCAGGGGGCGTTGGCGGGAGGCGCCCAAGGCCCAGTACTTC
TRBV13,TRBJ1-2,few,NA,CASSLRETGLNYGYTF,TGTGCCAGCAGCTTACGGGAGACAGGATTAAACTATGGCTACACCTTC
TRBV9,TRBJ2-7,few,NA,CASSVGDTVAYEQYF,TGTGCCAGCAGTGTGGGAGACACGGTGGCCTACGAGCAGTACTTC
TRBV7-9,TRBJ1-2,once,TRBD1,CASSLSPGQGPNYGYTF,TGTGCCAGCAGCCTAAGTCCGGGACAGGGACCTAACTATGGCTACACCTTC
TRBV2,TRBJ1-1,NA,NA,CASSEACEAFF,TGTGCCAGCAGTGAAGCCTGCGAAGCTTTCTTT
TRBV6-2/TRBV6-3,TRBJ2-7,once,TRBD1,CASSYLPEGAHVYEQYF,TGTGCCAGCAGCTACCTACCCGAGGGGGCGCATGTCTACGAGCAGTACTTC
TRBV4-2,TRBJ2-7,NA,NA,CASSQRGHSYEQYF,TGTGCCAGCAGCCAGCGAGGGCACTCCTACGAGCAGTACTTC
TRBV29-1,TRBJ2-5,NA,TRBD1,CSATGTGEETQYF,TGCAGCGCCACAGGGACAGGGGAAGAGACCCAGTACTTC
TRBV5-1,TRBJ2-7,NA,TRBD1,CVSNTGTGIYEQYF,TGCGTCAGCAACACCGGGACAGGGATTTACGAGCAGTACTTC
TRBV6-6,TRBJ2-1,NA,TRBD1,CASIRTGGNEQFF,TGTGCCAGCATCAGGACAGGGGGCAATGAGCAGTTCTTC
TRBV28,TRBJ1-5,NA,NA,CASSLPRTVTSNQPQHF,TGTGCCAGCAGCTTACCCCGGACAGTTACTAGCAATCAGCCCCAGCATTTT
TRBV2,TRBJ2-7,NA,TRBD1,CASSEETGVYEQYF,TGTGCCAGCAGTGAGGAGACAGGGGTATACGAGCAGTACTTC
TRBV13,TRBJ2-3,NA,NA,CASSLEGRAEHTDTQYF,TGTGCCAGCAGCTTAGAAGGCAGAGCAGAACACACAGATACGCAGTATTTT
TRBV28,TRBJ2-5,NA,NA,CASSPPIWDQYF,TGTGCCAGCAGCCCACCGATATGGGACCAGTACTTC
TRBV12-3/TRBV12-4,TRBJ2-7,NA,NA,CASLGQPSYEQYF,TGTGCCAGCCTTGGACAGCCCTCCTACGAGCAGTACTTC
TRBV12-3/TRBV12-4,TRBJ2-1,NA,NA,CASSLAVQPNEQFF,TGTGCCAGCAGTTTAGCGGTGCAGCCCAATGAGCAGTTCTTC
TRBV5-1,TRBJ2-7,once,TRBD2,CASSLTSGDDYEQYF,TGCGCCAGCAGCCTAACTAGCGGTGACGACTACGAGCAGTACTTC
TRBV20-1,TRBJ2-1,NA,TRBD2,CSAGERGVYNEQFF,TGCAGTGCAGGGGAGCGGGGGGTCTACAATGAGCAGTTCTTC
TRBV4-1,TRBJ2-5,few,NA,CASSQKSAQAQYF,TGCGCCAGCAGCCAAAAATCCGCCCAGGCCCAGTACTTC
TRBV4-2,TRBJ2-4,few,TRBD1,CASSQGSPVVQGAKYF,TGTGCCAGCAGCCAAGGTTCACCCGTCGTCCAGGGGGCGAAGTACTTC
TRBV11-2,TRBJ2-5,NA,NA,CASRPSSYNEQYF,TGTGCCAGCAGGCCTAGTTCCTACAATGAGCAGTACTTC
TRBV4-3,TRBJ1-6,NA,NA,CASSQGRLGSYSPLHF,TGCGCCAGCAGCCAAGGGCGTTTGGGAAGCTACTCACCCCTCCACTTT
TRBV29-1,TRBJ2-1,NA,NA,CSVGSFNEQFF,TGCAGCGTGGGCAGCTTCAATGAGCAGTTCTTC